Each of the 23 T cell receptor beta chains below was sequenced from the same sample in a study of blood T cells in healthy people across ages. Using a J-beta primer mix together with a sample-barcoded 5' primer, a second PCR was run for roughly 7 to 12 cycles. TCRdb analysed the 5' RACE reads with MiXCR anew, one entry per CDR3 protein. The table has approximately 730,000 distinct CDR3 sequences, roughly 50% seen once; the top ten hold roughly two fifths. Material for sequencing was blood. These TCRs come from a man older than 75 in good health.

This chain uses TRBV20-1 with TRBJ2-7, with D possibly being TRBD2 (6 bases). The germline gives CDR1 DFQATT, CDR2 SNEGSKA (reference sequence). This CDR3 has 14 residues. V lost 7 bases and J lost 0, with 16 bases in between. The CDR3 reads CSVSGTLNSYEQYF. The CDR3, as DNA: TGCAGTGTCTCCGGGACTTTGAACTCCTACGAGCAGTACTTC.

V and J are TRBV2 and TRBJ1-4; weak D call: TRBD1 (5 bases). The CDR3 sequence is 15 residues long. CDR1 and CDR2 (germline): SNHLY, FYNNEI. V shed 4 bases and J shed 8 bases, with 17 bases lying between them. DNA for the CDR3: TGTGCCAGCAGTGGAGCGTCCAGGGTTGGCGAAAAACTGTTTTTT. This gives the protein CASSGASRVGEKLFF.

The chain carries TRBV20-1 and TRBJ2-1; 12 bases map to TRBD1. With 0 bases clipped from V and 8 bases from J, the junction kept 8 bases outside the gene matches. Germline V gene sequence: CDR1 DFQATT, CDR2 SNEGSKA (reference sequence). This CDR3 comprises 16 residues. CDR3 region: CSARDLFGTGGDEQFF. The CDR3 coding sequence is TGCAGTGCTAGAGATCTCTTCGGGACAGGGGGCGATGAGCAGTTCTTC.

J is TRBJ2-7 and V is TRBV29-1; 8 nucleotides line up with TRBD2. Germline assignment: CDR1 SQVTM and CDR2 ANQGSEA. V lost 0 bases, J lost 6 bases, and 10 bases stayed unmatched. This CDR3 comprises 15 residues. The CDR3 reads CSVEDSERGLCEQYF. CDR3 nucleotides: TGCAGCGTTGAAGATTCAGAGCGGGGGCTCTGCGAGCAGTACTTC.

The chain carries TRBV13 and TRBJ1-2; no definite D call. The CDR3 spans 16 residues. Germline V gives CDR1 PRHDT, CDR2 FYEKMQ (reference sequence). V lost 2 bases, J lost 3 bases, and 16 bases lay in between. CDR3 DNA: TGTGCCAGCAGCTTATACGAATCCCGGGGTCACTATGGCTACACCTTC. It translates to CASSLYESRGHYGYTF.

This clonotype was counted a single time. CDR3 sequence (DNA): TGTGCCAGCAGCCCGGGACTGGTCACTAGCGCCCAAGAGACCCAGTACTTC. This sequence encodes CASSPGLVTSAQETQYF. This chain uses TRBV14 with TRBJ2-5; 7 bases fit TRBD2. Germline V CDR1 and CDR2: SGHDN, FVKESK. The CDR3 consists of 17 residues. Trimming cost V 4 bases and J 1 base; bases outside gene matches: 12.

V and J are TRBV7-8 and TRBJ2-3, with no clear D. The length of the CDR3 is 15 residues. Trimming took off 4 bases at V and 14 bases at J, with 25 bases between the two ends. Germline V gene lookup returns CDR1 SGHVS and CDR2 FQNEAQ. The CDR3 is CASSSDVGGHRYAYF. In DNA, the CDR3 is TGTGCCAGCAGCTCCGACGTAGGTGGGCACAGATACGCGTATTTT.

The rearrangement links TRBV28 to TRBJ2-7; 9 bases are a match to TRBD1. V lost 7 bases, J lost 0 bases, and 10 bases stayed unmatched. Germline CDR1 and CDR2: MDHEN and SYDVKM. The CDR3 contains 16 residues. The CDR3 protein is CASTPLTGGTSYEQYF. The CDR3 coding sequence is TGTGCCAGCACCCCGTTGACAGGGGGAACCTCCTACGAGCAGTACTTC.

The CDR3 bases are TGCAGCGTTGAACTAGCGGGAGCGAGATACAATGAGCAGTACTTC. Translation: CSVELAGARYNEQYF. The rearrangement joins TRBV29-1 to TRBJ2-7, with 10 bases that match TRBD2. The CDR3 runs to 15 residues. V dropped 2 bases and J dropped 7; count of bases not matched to a gene: 11. CDR1 and CDR2 (germline): SQVTM, ANQGSEA.

The chain joins TRBV10-3 to TRBJ2-1; 7 bases map to TRBD2. The junction had 11 bases not matched to a gene; V was cut back by 7 bases and J by 5 bases. This CDR3 has 15 amino acids. The germline V gene has CDR1 ENHRY and CDR2 SYGVKD. The CDR3: CAITSAGLGHNEQFF. The CDR3 nucleotides are TGTGCCATCACCAGTGCCGGACTAGGACACAATGAGCAGTTCTTC.

This clonotype was counted only a few times. J is TRBJ2-7 and V is TRBV20-1, with TRBD2 identical over 7 bases. The germline V gene encodes CDR1 DFQATT and CDR2 SNEGSKA (reference sequence). This CDR3 is built from 14 residues. V shed 2 bases, J shed 5 bases, and the junction held 9 bases outside the gene matches. CDR3 nucleotides: TGCAGTGCTAGAAGGACTAGGTATTCCCACGAGCAGTACTTC. Translated, it gives CSARRTRYSHEQYF.

This clonotype was counted between two and nine times. The chain couples TRBV6-6 to TRBJ2-7; weak D call: TRBD2 (6 bases). CDR3 size: 12 residues. Per germline, CDR1 MNHNY and CDR2 SVGAGI (reference sequence). V shed 10 bases and J shed 6 bases, with 16 bases lying between them. CDR3 in DNA: TGTGCCATAGGAGGAGGGCCGGGCGAGCAGTACTTC. Encoded protein: CAIGGGPGEQYF.

The chain uses TRBV27 and TRBJ2-7; 12 positions agree with TRBD2. The CDR3 runs 16 residues. Germline V gene lookup returns CDR1 MNHEY and CDR2 SMNVEV (reference sequence). V shed 7 bases, J shed 6 bases, and the junction held 13 bases outside the gene matches. The CDR3 DNA is TGTGCCAGCACCGAGTGGACTAGCGGGAAGGGAGGCGAGCAGTACTTC. As protein: CASTEWTSGKGGEQYF.

This clonotype has only a few counts. The chain couples TRBV29-1 to TRBJ2-1; TRBD2 might be the D (6 bases). Germline CDR1 is SQVTM and CDR2 is ANQGSEA. This CDR3 region has 12 residues. The CDR3 DNA is TGCTACGGGGGTTCCAATTACAATGAGCAGTTCTTC. Translating it yields CYGGSNYNEQFF.

This chain uses TRBV18 with TRBJ2-7, with D possibly being TRBD1 or TRBD2 (6 bases each). Germline V gives CDR1 KGHSH, CDR2 LQKENI. V gave up 8 bases and J gave up 3 bases, with 17 bases separating them. This CDR3 comprises 14 residues. CDR3 DNA sequence: TGTGCCAGCACGCGGGACACCAAGGGCTACGAGCAGTACTTC. Protein product: CASTRDTKGYEQYF.

The chain employs TRBV5-1 and TRBJ2-3, with 10 bases matching TRBD1. This CDR3 has 16 amino acids. V lost 3 bases to trimming and J lost 3 bases; unmatched junction nucleotides: 7. Germline V lookup: CDR1 SGHRS, CDR2 YFSETQ. The CDR3 spells CASSWPDRGQTDTQYF. The CDR3, as DNA: TGCGCCAGCAGCTGGCCCGACAGGGGGCAGACAGATACGCAGTATTTT.

The gene calls are TRBV4-2 and TRBJ2-5; D is ambiguous. The germline V gene has CDR1 LGHNA and CDR2 YNFKEQ. V was pared by 0 bases and J by 3 bases, with 8 bases between. The CDR3 covers 14 residues. CDR3: CASSQESTKETQYF. DNA of the CDR3: TGTGCCAGCAGCCAAGAAAGTACCAAAGAGACCCAGTACTTC.

This clonotype was seen more than once but under ten times. The chain combines TRBV9 with TRBJ1-2, with D uncertain. V was clipped by 0 bases and J by 7 bases, with 10 bases between them. In germline, CDR1 is SGDLS, CDR2 YYNGEE. The CDR3 is made up of 13 amino acids. The CDR3 here is CASSVGQTSGYTF. CDR3 sequence (DNA): TGTGCCAGCAGCGTAGGCCAGACTAGTGGCTACACCTTC.

This clonotype has more than one count but fewer than ten. The chain has TRBV5-6 and TRBJ1-4; D ambiguous. V was clipped by 4 bases and J by 3 bases, with 10 bases between them. Per germline, CDR1 SGHDT and CDR2 YYEEEE. The CDR3 sequence is 14 residues long. The CDR3 coding sequence is TGTGCCAGCAGCCGCCTTGGGCCTAATGAAAAACTGTTTTTT. Its translation is CASSRLGPNEKLFF.

This clonotype was seen a single time. This chain joins TRBV11-2 and TRBJ2-3, with 7 bases lining up with TRBD2. The CDR3 spans 16 residues. The ends lost 5 bases at V and 14 bases at J; junction bases unmatched: 22. CDR1 is SGHAT, CDR2 FQNNGV, per germline. CDR3 protein: CASSPPSEAGRRDAYF. DNA for the CDR3: TGTGCCAGCAGCCCCCCATCTGAAGCGGGACGGAGAGACGCGTATTTT. Full variable domain (remainder filled in from reference TRBV11-2 and TRBJ2-3): EAGVAQSPRYKIIEKRQSVAFWCNPISGHATLYWYQQILGQGPKLLIQFQNNGVVDDSQLPKDRFSAERLKGVDSTLKIQPAKLEDSAVYLCASSPPSEAGRRDAYFGPGTRLTVL.

In DNA, the CDR3 is TGCAGCGTTGGACGGGACACAGATACGCAGTATTTT. This sequence encodes CSVGRDTDTQYF. The chain carries TRBV29-1 and TRBJ2-3; tentative D call: TRBD2 (5 bases). This CDR3 has 12 residues. Germline lookup yields CDR1 SQVTM and CDR2 ANQGSEA. Trimming shortened V by 4 bases and J by 2 bases, and 7 bases separated the two germline ends.

The V call is TRBV20-1, the J call TRBJ2-1; D gene ambiguous. Germline V gene data show CDR1 as DFQATT and CDR2 as SNEGSKA (reference sequence). V lost 3 bases and J lost 10, with 10 bases in between. This CDR3 comprises 11 residues. CDR3 sequence: CSARRSWEQFF. The CDR3 nucleotides read TGCAGTGCTAGGAGGAGTTGGGAGCAGTTCTTC.

This clonotype was counted a few times. This chain uses TRBV9 with TRBJ2-5, with unresolved D. V lost 0 bases, J lost 0 bases, and 6 bases lay in between. The CDR3 has 14 residues. The germline CDR1 and CDR2 sequences are SGDLS and YYNGEE. CDR3 DNA sequence: TGTGCCAGCAGCGTAGTCGGCAACCAAGAGACCCAGTACTTC. Translating it yields CASSVVGNQETQYF.